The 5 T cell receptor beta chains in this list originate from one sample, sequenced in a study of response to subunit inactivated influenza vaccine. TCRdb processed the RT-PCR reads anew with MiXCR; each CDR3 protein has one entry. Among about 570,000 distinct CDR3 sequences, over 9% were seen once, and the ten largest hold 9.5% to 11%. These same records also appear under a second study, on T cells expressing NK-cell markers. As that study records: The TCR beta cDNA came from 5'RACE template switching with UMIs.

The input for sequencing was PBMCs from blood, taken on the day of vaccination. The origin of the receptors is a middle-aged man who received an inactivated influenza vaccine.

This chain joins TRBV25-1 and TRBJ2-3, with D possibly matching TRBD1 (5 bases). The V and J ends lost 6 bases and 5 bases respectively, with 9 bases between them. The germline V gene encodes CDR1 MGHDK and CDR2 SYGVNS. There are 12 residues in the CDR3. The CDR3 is CASSIRGDTQYF. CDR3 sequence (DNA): TGTGCCAGCAGCATTAGGGGAGATACGCAGTATTTT.

CDR3 in amino acids: CASSLSGKSNQPQHF. In DNA, the CDR3 is TGTGCCAGCAGTTTATCCGGGAAAAGCAATCAGCCCCAGCATTTT. V gene TRBV28 combines with J gene TRBJ1-5; no reliable D call. V was clipped by 1 base and J by 1 base, with 8 bases between them. This CDR3 is built from 15 residues. The germline CDR1 and CDR2 sequences are MDHEN and SYDVKM.

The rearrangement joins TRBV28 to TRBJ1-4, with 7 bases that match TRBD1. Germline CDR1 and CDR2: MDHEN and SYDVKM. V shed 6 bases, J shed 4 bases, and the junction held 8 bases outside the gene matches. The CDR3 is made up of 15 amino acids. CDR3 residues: CASRVTGDYNEKLFF. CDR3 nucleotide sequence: TGTGCCAGCAGGGTTACAGGGGACTATAATGAAAAACTGTTTTTT.

For the CDR3, the DNA is TGCGCCAGCAGCCATGAACAGGGAGTCCTCACAGATACGCAGTATTTT. Amino acids: CASSHEQGVLTDTQYF. The chain employs TRBV4-1 and TRBJ2-3, with D possibly matching TRBD1 (6 bases). The CDR3 totals 16 residues. V was pared by 3 bases and J by 2 bases, with 15 bases between. Germline CDR1 reads MGHRA; CDR2 reads YSYEKL.

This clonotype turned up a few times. As DNA, the CDR3 is TGCGCCAGCAGCTACCTAGACAGGGGAAGCCATGAGCAGTTCTTC. This sequence encodes CASSYLDRGSHEQFF. The V call is TRBV5-1, the J call TRBJ2-1; 8 nucleotides align to TRBD1. The CDR3 loop spans 15 amino acids. The junction had 10 bases not matched to a gene; V was cut back by 3 bases and J by 8 bases. Per germline, CDR1 SGHRS and CDR2 YFSETQ.